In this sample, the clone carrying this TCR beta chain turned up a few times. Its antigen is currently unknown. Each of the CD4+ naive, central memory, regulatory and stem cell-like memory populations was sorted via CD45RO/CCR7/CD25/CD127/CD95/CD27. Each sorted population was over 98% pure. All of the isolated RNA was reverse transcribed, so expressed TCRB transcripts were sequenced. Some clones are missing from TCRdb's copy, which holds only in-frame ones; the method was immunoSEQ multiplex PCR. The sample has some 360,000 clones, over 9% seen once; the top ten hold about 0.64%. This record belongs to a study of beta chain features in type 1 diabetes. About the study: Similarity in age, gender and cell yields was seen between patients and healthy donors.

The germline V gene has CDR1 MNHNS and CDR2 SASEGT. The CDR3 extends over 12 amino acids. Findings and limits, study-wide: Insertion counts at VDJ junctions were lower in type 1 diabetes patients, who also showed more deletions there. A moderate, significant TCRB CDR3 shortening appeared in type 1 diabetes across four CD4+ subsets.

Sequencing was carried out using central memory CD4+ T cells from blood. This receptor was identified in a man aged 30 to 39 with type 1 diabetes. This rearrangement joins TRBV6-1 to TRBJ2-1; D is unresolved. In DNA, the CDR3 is TGTGGTACCTCTGGGCCCTACAATGAGCAGTTCTTC. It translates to CGTSGPYNEQFF.